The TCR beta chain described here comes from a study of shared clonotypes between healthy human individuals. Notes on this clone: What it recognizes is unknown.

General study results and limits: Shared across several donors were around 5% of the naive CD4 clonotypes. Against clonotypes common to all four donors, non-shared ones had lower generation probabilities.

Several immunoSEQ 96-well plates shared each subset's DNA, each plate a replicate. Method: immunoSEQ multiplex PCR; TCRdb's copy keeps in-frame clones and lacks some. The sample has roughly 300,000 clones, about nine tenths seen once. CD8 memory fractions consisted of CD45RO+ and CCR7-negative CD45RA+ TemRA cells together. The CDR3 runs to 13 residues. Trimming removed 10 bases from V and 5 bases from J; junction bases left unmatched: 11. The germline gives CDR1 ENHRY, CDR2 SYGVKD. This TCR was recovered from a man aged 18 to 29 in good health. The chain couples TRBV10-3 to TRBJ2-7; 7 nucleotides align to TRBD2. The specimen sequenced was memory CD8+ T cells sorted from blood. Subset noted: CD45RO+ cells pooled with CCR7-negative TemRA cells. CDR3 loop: CATDWGGGDEQYF. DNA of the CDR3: TGTGCCACCGACTGGGGGGGAGGCGACGAGCAGTACTTC.